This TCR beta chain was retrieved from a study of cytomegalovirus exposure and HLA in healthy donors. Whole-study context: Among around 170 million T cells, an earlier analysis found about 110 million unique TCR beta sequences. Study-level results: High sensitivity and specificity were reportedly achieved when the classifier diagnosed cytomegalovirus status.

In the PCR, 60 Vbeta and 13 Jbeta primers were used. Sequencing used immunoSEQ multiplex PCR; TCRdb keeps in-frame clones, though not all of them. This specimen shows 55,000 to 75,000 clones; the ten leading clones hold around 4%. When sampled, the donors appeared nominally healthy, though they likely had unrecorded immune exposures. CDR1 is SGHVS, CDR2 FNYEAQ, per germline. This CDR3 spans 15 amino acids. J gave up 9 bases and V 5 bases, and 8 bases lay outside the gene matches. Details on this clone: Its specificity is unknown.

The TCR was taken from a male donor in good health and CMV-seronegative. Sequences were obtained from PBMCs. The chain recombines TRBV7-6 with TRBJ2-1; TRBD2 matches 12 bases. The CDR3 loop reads CASSTTSGRTGEQFF. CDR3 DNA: TGTGCCAGCAGCACCACTAGCGGGAGGACGGGTGAGCAGTTCTTC.